The clone carrying this T cell receptor beta chain has only a few counts. Its cognate antigen is unknown. The entry originates in a study of T-cell reconstitution after alpha-beta-depleted transplantation in children. During its preparation, the TCRbeta library received unique molecular identifiers. TCRdb independently ran MiXCR on the PCR reads; one entry per CDR3 protein. This sample yields approximately 500,000 distinct CDR3 sequences, of which over 9.5% are seen a single time; around 2% belongs to the top ten. The germline V gene has CDR1 SGHAT and CDR2 FQNNGV. The CDR3 is 17 amino acids. The ends were cut back, 4 bases at V and 5 bases at J, with 24 bases in the middle. Findings of the study overall: T-cell counts and diversity at one year following transplant were attributed mainly to newly produced T cells.

This material consisted of PBMCs, taken before TCRalphabeta/CD19-depleted stem cell transplant. The rearrangement uses TRBV11-2 and TRBJ2-7; possibly TRBD2 for D (5 bases). The clonotype originates from a child younger than 10 with inherited bone marrow failure, due to receive a stem cell transplant. CDR3 nucleotides: TGTGCCAGCAGCTCGATTTGGGTGGACTTTGGGGTGCACGAGCAGTACTTC. This encodes CASSSIWVDFGVHEQYF.